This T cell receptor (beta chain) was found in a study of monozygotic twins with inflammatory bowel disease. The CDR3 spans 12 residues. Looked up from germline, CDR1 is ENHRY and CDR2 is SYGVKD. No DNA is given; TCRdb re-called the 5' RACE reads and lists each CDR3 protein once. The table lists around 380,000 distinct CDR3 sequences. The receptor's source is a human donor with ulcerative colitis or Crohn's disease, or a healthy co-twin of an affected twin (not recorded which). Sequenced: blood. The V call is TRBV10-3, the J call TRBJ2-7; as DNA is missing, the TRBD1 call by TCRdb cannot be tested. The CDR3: CAIRTGAYEQYF.